Listed below are T cell receptor beta chains from one sample, sequenced in a study of cytomegalovirus exposure and HLA in healthy donors. Profiled with immunoSEQ multiplex PCR; TCRdb holds only in-frame clones, not every one. The sample has fewer than 90,000 clones; around 82% are singletons. Sequencing was done on a sample of PBMCs. These receptors all come from a woman between 18 and 29 years old in good health and CMV-seropositive. CDR3s include the opening cysteine and the closing phenylalanine or tryptophan. The D gene is left open where the match is weak. Size is stated for part of the rows, as once, few or many counts, or as a class when the clone is expanded.

D gene: -
V gene: TRBV11-2
J gene: TRBJ2-3
clone size: -
CDR3 protein: CASSLNIRGSDTQYF
CDR3 DNA: TGTGCCAGCAGCTTAAACATCAGGGGATCGGATACGCAGTATTTT

D gene: TRBD1
V gene: TRBV28
J gene: TRBJ2-7
clone size: few
CDR3 protein: CASSGQPVPYEQYF
CDR3 DNA: TGTGCCAGTTCGGGACAGCCGGTCCCCTACGAGCAGTACTTC

D gene: -
V gene: TRBV5-1
J gene: TRBJ1-1
clone size: -
CDR3 protein: CASAWERNTEAFF
CDR3 DNA: TGCGCCAGCGCGTGGGAGAGGAACACTGAAGCTTTCTTT

D gene: TRBD1
V gene: TRBV15
J gene: TRBJ1-3
clone size: once
CDR3 protein: CATSRRGQGIQGPGNTIYF
CDR3 DNA: TGTGCCACCAGCCGCAGGGGACAGGGGATTCAGGGACCTGGAAACACCATATATTTT

D gene: TRBD2
V gene: TRBV5-1
J gene: TRBJ2-3
clone size: -
CDR3 protein: CASSLLAGVTDTQYF
CDR3 DNA: TGCGCCAGCAGCCTTTTAGCGGGGGTCACAGATACGCAGTATTTT

D gene: TRBD1
V gene: TRBV27
J gene: TRBJ1-2
clone size: -
CDR3 protein: CASSPAPGGGGYTF
CDR3 DNA: TGTGCCAGCAGTCCTGCCCCAGGGGGAGGTGGCTACACCTTC

D gene: -
V gene: TRBV4-1
J gene: TRBJ2-5
clone size: -
CDR3 protein: CASSQDAGPQETQYF
CDR3 DNA: TGCGCCAGCAGCCAAGATGCGGGGCCCCAAGAGACCCAGTACTTC

D gene: TRBD1
V gene: TRBV19
J gene: TRBJ2-2
clone size: -
CDR3 protein: CASSPGTVNTGELFF
CDR3 DNA: TGTGCCAGTAGTCCAGGGACAGTTAACACCGGGGAGCTGTTTTTT

D gene: TRBD1
V gene: TRBV7-3
J gene: TRBJ2-3
clone size: -
CDR3 protein: CASSLLGQGPDTQYF
CDR3 DNA: TGTGCCAGCAGCTTACTTGGACAGGGACCAGATACGCAGTATTTT

D gene: -
V gene: TRBV9
J gene: TRBJ2-3
clone size: -
CDR3 protein: CASSSSPVYTDTQYF
CDR3 DNA: TGTGCCAGCAGCTCAAGCCCGGTTTACACAGATACGCAGTATTTT

D gene: -
V gene: TRBV7-2
J gene: TRBJ2-6
clone size: -
CDR3 protein: CASSPLPWGAGANVLTF
CDR3 DNA: TGTGCCAGCAGCCCACTCCCCTGGGGGGCTGGGGCCAACGTCCTGACTTTC

D gene: -
V gene: TRBV30
J gene: TRBJ2-2
clone size: many
CDR3 protein: CAWSPSGELFF
CDR3 DNA: TGTGCCTGGAGTCCGTCCGGGGAGCTGTTTTTT

D gene: TRBD1
V gene: TRBV2
J gene: TRBJ1-5
clone size: -
CDR3 protein: CASRPPPQGGPSNQPQHF
CDR3 DNA: TGTGCCAGCAGGCCCCCTCCACAGGGGGGTCCTAGCAATCAGCCCCAGCATTTT

D gene: TRBD2
V gene: TRBV6-6
J gene: TRBJ2-2
clone size: once
CDR3 protein: CASSSLAAGGELFF
CDR3 DNA: TGTGCCAGCAGCTCTCTAGCGGCGGGCGGGGAGCTGTTTTTT

D gene: TRBD2
V gene: TRBV28
J gene: TRBJ2-7
clone size: -
CDR3 protein: CASSPGLAGGEQYF
CDR3 DNA: TGTGCCAGCAGTCCAGGACTAGCGGGGGGCGAGCAGTACTTC

D gene: TRBD1
V gene: TRBV5-6
J gene: TRBJ1-1
clone size: -
CDR3 protein: CASSRDRGPGAFF
CDR3 DNA: TGTGCCAGCAGCCGCGACAGGGGGCCCGGAGCTTTCTTT

D gene: TRBD1
V gene: TRBV10-3
J gene: TRBJ2-7
clone size: -
CDR3 protein: CAISDAVGTAHEQYF
CDR3 DNA: TGTGCCATCAGTGATGCCGTAGGGACAGCGCACGAGCAGTACTTC

D gene: TRBD2
V gene: TRBV10-3
J gene: TRBJ2-6
clone size: once
CDR3 protein: CAISVVAGGPSGANVLTF
CDR3 DNA: TGTGCCATCAGTGTAGTAGCGGGGGGGCCCTCTGGGGCCAACGTCCTGACTTTC

D gene: -
V gene: TRBV6-1
J gene: TRBJ1-1
clone size: -
CDR3 protein: CASTLNRDTEAFF
CDR3 DNA: TGTGCCAGCACCCTGAACCGGGACACTGAAGCTTTCTTT

D gene: -
V gene: TRBV29-1
J gene: TRBJ1-5
clone size: -
CDR3 protein: CSVPNSNQPQHF
CDR3 DNA: TGCAGCGTCCCCAATAGCAATCAGCCCCAGCATTTT

D gene: -
V gene: TRBV21-1
J gene: TRBJ2-4
clone size: -
CDR3 protein: CAILSGDVAKNIQYF
CDR3 DNA: TGTGCCATCCTCAGCGGGGATGTAGCCAAAAACATTCAGTACTTC

D gene: TRBD1
V gene: TRBV5-4
J gene: TRBJ2-6
clone size: -
CDR3 protein: CASSFLQGALSGANVLTF
CDR3 DNA: TGTGCCAGCAGCTTTCTTCAGGGGGCGTTGAGTGGGGCCAACGTCCTGACTTTC

D gene: -
V gene: TRBV5-4
J gene: TRBJ1-1
clone size: -
CDR3 protein: CASSTTGPTEAFF
CDR3 DNA: TGTGCCAGCAGCACAACAGGGCCCACTGAAGCTTTCTTT

D gene: TRBD1
V gene: TRBV7-8
J gene: TRBJ1-2
clone size: -
CDR3 protein: CASSLETGGYGYTF
CDR3 DNA: TGTGCCAGCAGCTTAGAAACAGGGGGCTATGGCTACACCTTC

D gene: -
V gene: TRBV28
J gene: TRBJ2-5
clone size: -
CDR3 protein: CASRGGGETQYF
CDR3 DNA: TGTGCGTCACGGGGAGGGGGAGAGACCCAGTACTTC

D gene: TRBD2
V gene: TRBV6-5
J gene: TRBJ2-7
clone size: few
CDR3 protein: CASGRTRNEQYF
CDR3 DNA: TGTGCCAGCGGGAGGACTAGGAACGAGCAGTACTTC

D gene: -
V gene: TRBV7-2
J gene: TRBJ1-1
clone size: -
CDR3 protein: CASSFTRGGMNTEAFF
CDR3 DNA: TGTGCCAGCAGCTTCACCCGAGGGGGAATGAACACTGAAGCTTTCTTT

D gene: -
V gene: TRBV19
J gene: TRBJ1-5
clone size: -
CDR3 protein: CARPRESLQPQHF
CDR3 DNA: TGTGCCAGACCTAGGGAGTCCCTGCAGCCCCAGCATTTT

D gene: TRBD2
V gene: TRBV28
J gene: TRBJ2-3
clone size: once
CDR3 protein: CASSPRSSGVVDTQYF
CDR3 DNA: TGTGCCAGCAGTCCCCGGTCTAGCGGGGTCGTAGATACGCAGTATTTT

D gene: TRBD1
V gene: TRBV5-1
J gene: TRBJ2-1
clone size: once
CDR3 protein: CASSFGTESYNEQFF
CDR3 DNA: TGCGCCAGCAGCTTCGGGACAGAGAGCTACAATGAGCAGTTCTTC

D gene: -
V gene: TRBV19
J gene: TRBJ1-5
clone size: -
CDR3 protein: CASSSKPQGNQPQHF
CDR3 DNA: TGTGCCAGTAGTAGCAAACCTCAGGGGAATCAGCCCCAGCATTTT

D gene: TRBD1
V gene: TRBV6-1
J gene: TRBJ1-2
clone size: -
CDR3 protein: CASSLIDRGLGYTF
CDR3 DNA: TGTGCCAGCAGTCTGATTGACAGGGGGCTTGGCTACACCTTC

D gene: -
V gene: TRBV2
J gene: TRBJ2-5
clone size: -
CDR3 protein: CASKNTGETQYF
CDR3 DNA: TGTGCCAGCAAAAATACGGGGGAGACCCAGTACTTC

D gene: TRBD1
V gene: TRBV6-5
J gene: TRBJ1-4
clone size: -
CDR3 protein: CASSDRETNEKLFF
CDR3 DNA: TGTGCCAGCAGTGACAGGGAAACTAATGAAAAACTGTTTTTT

D gene: -
V gene: TRBV4-3
J gene: TRBJ2-7
clone size: -
CDR3 protein: CASSQAGMQQYF
CDR3 DNA: TGCGCCAGCAGCCAAGCAGGGATGCAGCAGTACTTC

D gene: -
V gene: TRBV6-5
J gene: TRBJ2-7
clone size: -
CDR3 protein: CASSYPSYEQYF
CDR3 DNA: TGTGCCAGCAGTTACCCGAGCTACGAGCAGTACTTC

D gene: -
V gene: TRBV19
J gene: TRBJ2-7
clone size: -
CDR3 protein: CASSISAVGRNAYEQYF
CDR3 DNA: TGTGCCAGTAGTATTAGCGCCGTAGGCAGGAACGCCTACGAGCAGTACTTC

D gene: -
V gene: TRBV6-5
J gene: TRBJ1-3
clone size: -
CDR3 protein: CASASTGSGNTIYF
CDR3 DNA: TGTGCCAGCGCCTCGACAGGCTCTGGAAACACCATATATTTT

D gene: -
V gene: TRBV5-6
J gene: TRBJ2-7
clone size: -
CDR3 protein: CASSLGQVLSYEQYF
CDR3 DNA: TGTGCCAGCAGCTTAGGCCAGGTGCTCTCCTACGAGCAGTACTTC

D gene: -
V gene: TRBV6-1
J gene: TRBJ2-7
clone size: -
CDR3 protein: CASSEHRDYEQYF
CDR3 DNA: TGTGCCAGCAGTGAACACAGGGACTACGAGCAGTACTTC

D gene: -
V gene: TRBV6-1
J gene: TRBJ2-3
clone size: -
CDR3 protein: CASSASVVRQYF
CDR3 DNA: TGTGCCAGCAGTGCCTCGGTGGTTCGGCAGTATTTT

D gene: TRBD1
V gene: TRBV5-1
J gene: TRBJ1-5
clone size: -
CDR3 protein: CASSSDRGGDQPQHF
CDR3 DNA: TGCGCCAGCAGCTCAGACAGGGGAGGCGATCAGCCCCAGCATTTT

D gene: TRBD1
V gene: TRBV6-5
J gene: TRBJ2-5
clone size: -
CDR3 protein: CASSLGQGGQETQYF
CDR3 DNA: TGTGCCAGCAGCCTAGGACAGGGCGGACAAGAGACCCAGTACTTC

D gene: TRBD2
V gene: TRBV7-2
J gene: TRBJ2-1
clone size: few
CDR3 protein: CASSSLSGGYNEQFF
CDR3 DNA: TGTGCCAGCAGCTCCTTATCGGGGGGATACAATGAGCAGTTCTTC

D gene: -
V gene: TRBV28
J gene: TRBJ2-3
clone size: once
CDR3 protein: CASSLYSEGRSTDTQYF
CDR3 DNA: TGTGCCAGCAGTTTATATAGCGAGGGCAGAAGCACAGATACGCAGTATTTT

D gene: -
V gene: TRBV6-1
J gene: TRBJ1-1
clone size: -
CDR3 protein: CASSSQGLIGEAFF
CDR3 DNA: TGTGCCAGCAGTTCCCAGGGGCTTATCGGTGAAGCTTTCTTT

D gene: -
V gene: TRBV11-2
J gene: TRBJ1-2
clone size: -
CDR3 protein: CASSHGQTAVLYGYTF
CDR3 DNA: TGTGCCAGCAGCCACGGACAGACCGCCGTTTTGTATGGCTACACCTTC

D gene: -
V gene: TRBV27
J gene: TRBJ1-2
clone size: -
CDR3 protein: CASSLNGGILNRYGYTF
CDR3 DNA: TGTGCCAGCAGTTTGAACGGGGGGATTTTAAATCGCTATGGCTACACCTTC

D gene: -
V gene: TRBV6-1
J gene: TRBJ1-5
clone size: -
CDR3 protein: CASSEEESGGQPQHF
CDR3 DNA: TGTGCCAGCAGTGAAGAAGAGTCGGGGGGCCAGCCCCAGCATTTT

D gene: -
V gene: TRBV7-3
J gene: TRBJ2-2
clone size: -
CDR3 protein: CASSSNRGADTGELFF
CDR3 DNA: TGTGCCAGCAGCTCAAACCGGGGGGCAGACACCGGGGAGCTGTTTTTT

D gene: -
V gene: TRBV9
J gene: TRBJ1-6
clone size: -
CDR3 protein: CASSVNQGPVSPLHF
CDR3 DNA: TGTGCCAGCAGCGTCAACCAGGGTCCGGTTTCACCCCTCCACTTT

D gene: TRBD2
V gene: TRBV5-1
J gene: TRBJ2-1
clone size: -
CDR3 protein: CASSRSGGRYNEQFF
CDR3 DNA: TGCGCCAGCAGCCGAAGCGGGGGGCGTTACAATGAGCAGTTCTTC

D gene: TRBD2
V gene: TRBV11-2
J gene: TRBJ2-1
clone size: -
CDR3 protein: CASSFERGGRSYNEQFF
CDR3 DNA: TGTGCCAGCAGCTTCGAGCGGGGGGGCCGATCGTACAATGAGCAGTTCTTC

D gene: TRBD2
V gene: TRBV29-1
J gene: TRBJ2-1
clone size: -
CDR3 protein: CSSLAGEYNEQFF
CDR3 DNA: TGCAGCTCCTTAGCGGGGGAGTACAATGAGCAGTTCTTC

D gene: -
V gene: TRBV2
J gene: TRBJ1-5
clone size: -
CDR3 protein: CASGGGERSNQPQHF
CDR3 DNA: TGTGCCAGCGGCGGGGGGGAGAGAAGCAATCAGCCCCAGCATTTT

D gene: TRBD1
V gene: TRBV7-2
J gene: TRBJ1-4
clone size: -
CDR3 protein: CASSRTGNNEKLFF
CDR3 DNA: TGTGCCAGCAGTCGGACAGGGAATAATGAAAAACTGTTTTTT

D gene: -
V gene: TRBV28
J gene: TRBJ1-4
clone size: -
CDR3 protein: CASSPMGGRATNEKLFF
CDR3 DNA: TGTGCCAGCAGTCCCATGGGCGGGAGGGCAACTAATGAAAAACTGTTTTTT

D gene: -
V gene: TRBV28
J gene: TRBJ2-1
clone size: -
CDR3 protein: CASGGLGPVGYNEQFF
CDR3 DNA: TGTGCCAGCGGGGGGTTGGGACCAGTGGGATACAATGAGCAGTTCTTC

D gene: -
V gene: TRBV4-3
J gene: TRBJ1-1
clone size: -
CDR3 protein: CASSQVPGVERTEAFF
CDR3 DNA: TGCGCCAGCAGCCAAGTTCCGGGGGTAGAACGCACTGAAGCTTTCTTT

D gene: -
V gene: TRBV7-2
J gene: TRBJ1-2
clone size: once
CDR3 protein: CASSSPGSNYGYTF
CDR3 DNA: TGTGCCAGCAGCTCCCCGGGATCAAACTATGGCTACACCTTC